This entry is about one T cell receptor (beta chain). This clone was recorded only once. Its antigen has not been determined. No quality values exist for individual bases; no much larger clone is one base distant. Trimming takes 2 bases from V and 0 bases from J, and the germline ends sit 5 bases apart. CDR1 LGHDT and CDR2 YNNKEL were looked up in the germline V gene (reference sequence). From the cysteine up to the phenylalanine, the CDR3 has a length of 14 residues. Only the CDR3 region is kept as DNA, spanning 42 bases read in frame from base 1. This sample is drawn from a study of T cell responses to AZD1222 COVID-19 vaccine (dated by TCRdb to about 2021). As for the study more broadly: TCR sequencing covered 230 or so trial participants: 207 given two doses of AZD1222 and around 25 given two doses of MenACWY control vaccine. Trial participants were enrolled into age subgroups of 18-55, 56-69 and 70-plus years, which contained approximately 150, 28 and 58 TCR-sequenced participants, respectively.

The time point label on this specimen signifies: sample from adult after SARS-CoV-2 infection, after symptom onset. A couple of convalescent COVID-19 patients, sampled after symptom onset from adults with prior SARS-CoV-2 infection, were also TCR-sequenced for comparison. Overall study outcomes, separate from this receptor: Only a handful of AZD1222 recipients were SARS-CoV-2 seropositive at baseline, limiting conclusions about previously exposed vaccinees. Participants were mostly white British, with more females than males. The authors suggested clonal diversity may have been underestimated. Because no samples from the day 14 peak response were available, repertoires could be characterized only after the peak T cell response. The 56-69-year group was small, and its depth increase did not reach significance, likely because of low power. Spike-specific TCR breadth and depth rose significantly after two AZD1222 doses compared with day 0 and with MenACWY recipients. Epitopes outside the regions mutated in the B.1.351 and B.1.1.7 variants were reportedly recognized by nearly half of the unique spike-specific TCRs. The vaccine-associated CD4 TCRs covered the entire spike protein, and the dominant responses fell in regions 160-218 and 743-854.

The CDR3 regions of human TCRbeta chains were analyzed by immunosequencing. The paper's data handling went like this. TCRs in the repertoires were compared against a reference library of SARS-CoV-2-specific TCRs that had been generated with the MIRA antigen-specificity platform. Breadth was defined as the fraction of unique TCRs that were SARS-CoV-2-associated, and depth was defined as the fraction of total T cells that were SARS-CoV-2-associated. Each spike-specific TCR was assigned to its reactive spike region and to a CD4 or CD8 class using the MIRA data. Log10-transformed breadth and depth values were compared by one-way ANOVA with Sidak's multiple comparisons tests. Sourced from immuneACCESS, this table was stored by TCRdb with only in-frame sequences that have V and J called. A share of the clones is absent; for the studies checked, an unresolved V gene accounts for under half, and the remainder has no known explanation. V and J calls and clone size are those listed in that table; D and trimming were worked out from the DNA. The sample includes about 150,000 clones, with around nine tenths observed a single time. Under 8% of the sample comes from the top ten.

The sample here was peripheral blood, taken after recovery from COVID-19. The chain links TRBV3-1 (or the pseudogene TRBV3-2) with TRBJ2-4; a confident D gene designation cannot be given. This sequence originates from an adult who had recovered from COVID-19. CDR3 protein: CASSQRSAKNIQYF. Read as DNA, the sequence is TGTGCCAGCAGCCAACGGTCAGCCAAAAACATTCAGTACTTC.